One T cell receptor (beta chain) is described in this entry. This specimen comes from a study of Ad26.COV2.S vaccination and SARS-CoV-2 variants. Study as a whole: A participant enrolled in the COV1001 Ad26.COV2.S trial arm provided the sample. Doses of Ad26.COV2.S were injected into muscle once or twice, 56 days apart.

Some clones are missing from TCRdb's copy, which holds only in-frame ones; the method was immunoSEQ multiplex PCR. Here the sample spans around 300,000 clones, about 89% being singletons. The germline V gene has CDR1 SGHDN and CDR2 FVKESK. The CDR3 totals 13 residues. Trimming took off 4 bases at V and 3 bases at J, with 9 bases between the two ends. Treatment here: 15 to 20 received Ad26.COV2.S at low or high dose, single or two shots; five or six received placebo; per-sample allocation not given. Specimen acquisition occurred on day 63 following the initial vaccine or placebo injection. The sample in question was peripheral blood, obtained in a trial of Ad26.COV2.S vaccine versus placebo. The chain carries TRBV14 and TRBJ1-2; possibly TRBD1 for D (5 bases). This TCR was recovered from a person between 18 and 60 years old who received the Ad26.COV2.S COVID-19 vaccine or a placebo. The CDR3 loop reads CASSRPGHYGYTF. The CDR3 DNA follows: TGTGCCAGCAGCCGGCCAGGGCACTATGGCTACACCTTC.